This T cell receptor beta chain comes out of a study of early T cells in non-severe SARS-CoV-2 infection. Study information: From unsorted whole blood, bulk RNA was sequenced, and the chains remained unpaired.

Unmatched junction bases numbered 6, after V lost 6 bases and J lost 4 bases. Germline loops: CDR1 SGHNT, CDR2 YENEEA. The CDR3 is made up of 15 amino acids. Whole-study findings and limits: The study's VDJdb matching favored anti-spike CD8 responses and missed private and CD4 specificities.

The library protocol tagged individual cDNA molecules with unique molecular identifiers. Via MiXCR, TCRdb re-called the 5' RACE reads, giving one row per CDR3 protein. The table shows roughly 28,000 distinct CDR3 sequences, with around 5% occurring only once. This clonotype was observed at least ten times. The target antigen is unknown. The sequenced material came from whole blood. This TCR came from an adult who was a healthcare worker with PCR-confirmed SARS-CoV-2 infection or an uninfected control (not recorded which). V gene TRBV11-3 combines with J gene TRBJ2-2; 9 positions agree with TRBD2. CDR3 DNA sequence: TGTGCCAGCAGATATAGCGGGGGAGCCACCGGGGAGCTGTTTTTT. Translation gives CASRYSGGATGELFF. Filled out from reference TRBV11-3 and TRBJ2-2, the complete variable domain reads EAGVVQSPRYKIIEKKQPVAFWCNPISGHNTLYWYLQNLGQGPELLIRYENEEAVDDSQLPKDRFSAERLKGVDSTLKIQPAELGDSAVYLCASRYSGGATGELFFGEGSRLTVL.